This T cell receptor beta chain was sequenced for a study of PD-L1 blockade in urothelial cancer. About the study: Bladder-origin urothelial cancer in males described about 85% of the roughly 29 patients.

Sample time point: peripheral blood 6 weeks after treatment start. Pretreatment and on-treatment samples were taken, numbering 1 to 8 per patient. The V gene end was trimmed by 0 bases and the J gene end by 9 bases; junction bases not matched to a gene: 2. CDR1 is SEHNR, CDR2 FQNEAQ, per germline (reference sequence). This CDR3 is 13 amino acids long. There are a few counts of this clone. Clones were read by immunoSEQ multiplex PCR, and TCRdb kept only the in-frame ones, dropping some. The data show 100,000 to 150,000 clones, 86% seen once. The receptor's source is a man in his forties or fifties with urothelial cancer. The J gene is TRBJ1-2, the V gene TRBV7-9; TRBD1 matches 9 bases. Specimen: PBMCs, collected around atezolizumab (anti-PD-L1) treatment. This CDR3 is CASSLATGGSYTF. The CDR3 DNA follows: TGTGCCAGCAGCTTAGCGACAGGGGGTAGCTACACCTTC.